This T cell receptor beta chain was observed in a study of vaccination and CD4 T cells after COVID-19. Study in general: Samples after vaccination came a median 72 days past dose two, ranging 14 to 241. Controls had a CEFX pool, an HIV-1 Nef pool, or no peptide added.

Oncomine TCR Beta short-read sequencing was applied to DNA from cultured CD4+ T cells. Each CDR3 protein gets one entry after TCRdb re-called the PCR reads with MiXCR. The repertoire holds under 20,000 distinct CDR3 sequences, with around 50% as singletons. Points from the study as a whole: Sampling was limited to relatively few convalescent patients, with no early post-infection timepoints studied.

The treatment denotes: roughly 10-day PBMC culture with coronavirus spike peptide pools or control peptides (ViraFEST assay). V was pared by 4 bases and J by 9 bases, with 8 bases of the junction left unmatched. The CDR3 contains 14 residues. CDR1 MNHNS and CDR2 SASEGT come from the germline V gene. On this clonotype itself: Its antigen is not known.

The specimen sequenced was CD4+ T cells from blood, cultured in vitro. This rearrangement joins TRBV6-1 to TRBJ2-7, with 11 bases identical to TRBD2. This sequence was found in a human donor who had recovered from COVID-19. The CDR3 bases are TGTGCCAGCAGTGGGACTAGCGGGCTTAACGGGCAGTACTTC. This encodes CASSGTSGLNGQYF.